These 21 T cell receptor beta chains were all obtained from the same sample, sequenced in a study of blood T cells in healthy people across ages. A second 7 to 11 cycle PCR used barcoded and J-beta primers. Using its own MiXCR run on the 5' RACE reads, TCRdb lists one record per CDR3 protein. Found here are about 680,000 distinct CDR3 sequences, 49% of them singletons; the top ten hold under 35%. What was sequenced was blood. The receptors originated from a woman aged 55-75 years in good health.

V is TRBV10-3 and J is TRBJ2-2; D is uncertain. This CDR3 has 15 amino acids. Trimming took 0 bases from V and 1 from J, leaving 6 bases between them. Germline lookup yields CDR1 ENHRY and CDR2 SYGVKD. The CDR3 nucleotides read TGTGCCATCAGTGAGTCGAGACAGAACACCGGGGAGCTGTTTTTT. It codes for CAISESRQNTGELFF.

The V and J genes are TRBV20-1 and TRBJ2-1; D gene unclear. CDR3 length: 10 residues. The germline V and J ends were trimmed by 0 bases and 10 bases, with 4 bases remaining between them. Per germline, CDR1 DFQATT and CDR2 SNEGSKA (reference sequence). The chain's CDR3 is CSAREREQFF. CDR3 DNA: TGCAGTGCTAGAGAGCGGGAGCAGTTCTTC.

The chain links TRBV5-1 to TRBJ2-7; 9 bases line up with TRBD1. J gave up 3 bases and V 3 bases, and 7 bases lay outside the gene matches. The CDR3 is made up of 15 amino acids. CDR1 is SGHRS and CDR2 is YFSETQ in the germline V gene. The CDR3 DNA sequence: TGCGCCAGCAGCTACCGTTCGACAGGGGGCTACGAGCAGTACTTC. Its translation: CASSYRSTGGYEQYF.

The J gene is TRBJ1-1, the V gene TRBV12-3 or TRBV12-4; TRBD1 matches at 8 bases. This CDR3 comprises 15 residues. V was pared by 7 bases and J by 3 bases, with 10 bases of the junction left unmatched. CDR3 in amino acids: CASTKTGAGDTEAFF. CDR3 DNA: TGTGCCAGCACTAAGACAGGGGCTGGGGACACTGAAGCTTTCTTT.

CDR3: CASTALIGREKNIQYF. In nucleotides, the CDR3 is TGTGCCAGCACAGCTCTTATCGGGAGGGAGAAAAACATTCAGTACTTC. The gene calls are TRBV28 and TRBJ2-4, with 8 bases that match TRBD2. The V gene's germline CDR1 is MDHEN and CDR2 SYDVKM. The junction had 12 bases not matched to a gene; V was cut back by 7 bases and J by 4 bases. The CDR3 spans 16 residues. Together with reference TRBV28 and TRBJ2-4, the CDR3 gives the full variable domain: DVKVTQSSRYLVKRTGEKVFLECVQDMDHENMFWYRQDPGLGLRLIYFSYDVKMKEKGDIPEGYSVSREKKERFSLILESASTNQTSMYLCASTALIGREKNIQYFGAGTRLSVL.

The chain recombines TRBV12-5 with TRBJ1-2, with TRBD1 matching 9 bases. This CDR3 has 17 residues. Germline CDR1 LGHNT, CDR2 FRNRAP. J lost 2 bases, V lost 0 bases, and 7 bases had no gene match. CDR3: CASGLVRGQGKNYGYTF. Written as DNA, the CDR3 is TGTGCTAGTGGTTTGGTACGAGGACAGGGGAAAAACTATGGCTACACCTTC.

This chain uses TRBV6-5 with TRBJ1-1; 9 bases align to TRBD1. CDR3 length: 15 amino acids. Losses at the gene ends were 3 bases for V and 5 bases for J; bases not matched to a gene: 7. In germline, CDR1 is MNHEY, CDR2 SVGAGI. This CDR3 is CASSYLRDRGTEAFF. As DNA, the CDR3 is TGTGCCAGCAGTTATCTACGTGACAGGGGGACTGAAGCTTTCTTT.

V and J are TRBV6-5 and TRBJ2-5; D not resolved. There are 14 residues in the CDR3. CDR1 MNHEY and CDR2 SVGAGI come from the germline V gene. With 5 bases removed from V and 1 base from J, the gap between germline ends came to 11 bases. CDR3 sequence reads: CASSPQVVQETQYF. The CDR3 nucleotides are TGTGCCAGCAGTCCCCAGGTGGTCCAAGAGACCCAGTACTTC.

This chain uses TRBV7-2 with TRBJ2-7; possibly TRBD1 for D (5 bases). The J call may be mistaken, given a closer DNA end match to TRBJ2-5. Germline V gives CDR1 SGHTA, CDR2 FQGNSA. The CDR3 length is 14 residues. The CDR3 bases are TGTGCCAGCAGCTTTGTTGAGACAGTGGGGACCCAGTACTTC. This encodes CASSFVETVGTQYF.

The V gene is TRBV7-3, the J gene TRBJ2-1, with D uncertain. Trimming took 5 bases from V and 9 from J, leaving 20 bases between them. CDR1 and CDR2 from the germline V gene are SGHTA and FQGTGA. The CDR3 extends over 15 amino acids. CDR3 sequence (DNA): TGTGCCAGCAGCGGACGACATGATAAGGGTGGTGAGCAGTTCTTC. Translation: CASSGRHDKGGEQFF.

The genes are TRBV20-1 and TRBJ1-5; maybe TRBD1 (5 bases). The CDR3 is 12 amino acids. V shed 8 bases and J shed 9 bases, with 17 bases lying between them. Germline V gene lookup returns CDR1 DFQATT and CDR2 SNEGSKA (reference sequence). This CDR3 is CSFVGPGGPQHF. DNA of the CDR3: TGCAGTTTCGTGGGGCCCGGTGGGCCCCAGCATTTT.

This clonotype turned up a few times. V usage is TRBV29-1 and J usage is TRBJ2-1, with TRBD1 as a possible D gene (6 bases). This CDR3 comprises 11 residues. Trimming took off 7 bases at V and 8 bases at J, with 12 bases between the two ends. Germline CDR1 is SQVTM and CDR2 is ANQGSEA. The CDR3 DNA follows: TGCAGCGGAACAGGGTGGGATGAGCAGTTCTTC. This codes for CSGTGWDEQFF.

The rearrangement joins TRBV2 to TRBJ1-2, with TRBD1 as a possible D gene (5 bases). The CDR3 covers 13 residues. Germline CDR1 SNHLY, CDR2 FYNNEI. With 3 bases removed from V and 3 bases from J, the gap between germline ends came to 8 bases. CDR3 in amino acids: CASSEGTHYGYTF. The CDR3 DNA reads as TGTGCCAGCAGTGAGGGGACCCACTATGGCTACACCTTC. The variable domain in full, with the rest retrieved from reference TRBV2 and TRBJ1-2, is EPEVTQTPSHQVTQMGQEVILRCVPISNHLYFYWYRQILGQKVEFLVSFYNNEISEKSEIFDDQFSVERPDGSNFTLKIRSTKLEDSAMYFCASSEGTHYGYTFGSGTRLTVV.

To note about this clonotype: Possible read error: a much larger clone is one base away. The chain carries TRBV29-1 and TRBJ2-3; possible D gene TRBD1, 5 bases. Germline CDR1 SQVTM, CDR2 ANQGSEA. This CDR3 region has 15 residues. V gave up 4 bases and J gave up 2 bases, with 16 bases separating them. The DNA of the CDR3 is TGCAGCGTTGTTATGCCAGACAGCCTCACAGATACGCAGTATTTT. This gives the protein CSVVMPDSLTDTQYF.

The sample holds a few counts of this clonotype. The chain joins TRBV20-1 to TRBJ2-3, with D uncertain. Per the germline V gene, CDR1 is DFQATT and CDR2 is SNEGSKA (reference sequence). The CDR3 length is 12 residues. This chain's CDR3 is CSEITSTDTQYF. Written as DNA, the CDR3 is TGCAGCGAAATCACTAGCACAGATACGCAGTATTTT.

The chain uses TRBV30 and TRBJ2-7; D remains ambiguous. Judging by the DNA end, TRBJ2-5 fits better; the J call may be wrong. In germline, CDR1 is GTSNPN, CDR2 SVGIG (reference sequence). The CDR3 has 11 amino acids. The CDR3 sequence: CAWSLKETQYF. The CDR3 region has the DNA TGTGCCTGGAGTCTGAAAGAGACCCAGTACTTC.

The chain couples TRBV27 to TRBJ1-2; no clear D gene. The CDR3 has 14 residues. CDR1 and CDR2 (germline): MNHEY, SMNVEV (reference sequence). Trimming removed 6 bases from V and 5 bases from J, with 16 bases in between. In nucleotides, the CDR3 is TGTGCCAGCAGGCCGTGGGAGGGAACATATGGCTACACCTTC. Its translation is CASRPWEGTYGYTF.

CDR3 nucleotides: TGTGCCAGCAGCAAAGATGGACAGCGCACCGGGGAGCTGTTTTTT. This gives the protein CASSKDGQRTGELFF. The genes are TRBV21-1 and TRBJ2-2; whether TRBD1, the table's D call, matches the DNA was not checked. TRBV21-1 is labeled a pseudogene. CDR3 length: 15 residues.

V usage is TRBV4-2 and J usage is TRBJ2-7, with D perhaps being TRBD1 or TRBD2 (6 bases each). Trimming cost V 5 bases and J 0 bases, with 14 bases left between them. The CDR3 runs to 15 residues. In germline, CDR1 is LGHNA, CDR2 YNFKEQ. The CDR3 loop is CASSVRGGGSYEQYF. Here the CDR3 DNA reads TGTGCCAGCAGCGTCAGAGGAGGGGGCTCCTACGAGCAGTACTTC.

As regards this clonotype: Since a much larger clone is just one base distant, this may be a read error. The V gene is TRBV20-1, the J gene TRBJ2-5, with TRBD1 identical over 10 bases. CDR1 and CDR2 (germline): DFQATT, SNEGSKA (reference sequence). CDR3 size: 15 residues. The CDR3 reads CSDRNLRQGAETQYF. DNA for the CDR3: TGCAGTGATAGAAATCTCAGACAGGGGGCAGAGACCCAGTACTTC.

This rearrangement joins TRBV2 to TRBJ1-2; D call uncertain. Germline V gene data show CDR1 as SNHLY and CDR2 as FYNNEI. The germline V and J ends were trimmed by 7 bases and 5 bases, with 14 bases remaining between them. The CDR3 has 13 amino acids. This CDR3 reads CASNFRASYGYTF. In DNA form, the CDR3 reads TGTGCCAGCAACTTCCGGGCCTCGTATGGCTACACCTTC.